Reported below is one T cell receptor (beta chain). Its matching antigen is unknown. CDR1 and CDR2 (germline): DFQATT, SNEGSKA (reference sequence). V was pared by 3 bases and J by 4 bases, with 12 bases between. The CDR3 is 13 amino acids. This sample was taken from a study of blood T cells in healthy people across ages. The study, taken as a whole, reports: Leaving the PBMCs unsorted stopped any conclusive comparison of naive versus antigen-experienced cells. Versus aged donors, long-lived donors had higher diversity and more naive CD4+ cells.

A second PCR, run for roughly 7 to 11 cycles, used a sample-barcoded 5' primer plus a J-beta primer mix. Every cDNA molecule bore a tag from a template-switch adaptor containing 12 random nucleotides. TCRdb independently ran MiXCR on the 5' RACE reads; one entry per CDR3 protein. Of around 750,000 distinct CDR3 sequences detected, less than 70% appear once; the ten largest clones hold about 42%. Source material: blood. This clonotype originated in a man older than 75 in good health. This chain joins TRBV20-1 and TRBJ1-1; no clear D gene. CDR3 in amino acids: CSARRGVGTEAFF. The CDR3 DNA reads as TGCAGTGCTAGGCGCGGGGTGGGCACTGAAGCTTTCTTT.